The entry below describes one T cell receptor (beta chain). Its antigen is not known. The data are from a study of cytomegalovirus exposure and HLA in healthy donors. The CDR3 extends over 15 amino acids. Germline V CDR1 and CDR2: SGDLS, YYNGEE. Deletions cut 4 bases from V and 2 bases from J, with 12 bases between. Repertoires were generated with immunoSEQ multiplex PCR, while TCRdb's copy carries only in-frame clones and drops some. The sample carries 260,000 or so clones, less than 95% recorded once. Study-wide points: CMV antigen specificity of a few CMV-associated chains was confirmed in vitro. A subsequent analysis found that TCR clusters from the first cohort also tended to co-occur in the 120 validation repertoires, with 90% to 95% of cluster scores above 0. The authors listed 150 or so TCR beta chains as cytomegalovirus-associated.

Sequences were obtained from PBMCs. The chain couples TRBV9 to TRBJ2-2, with D perhaps matching TRBD2 (6 bases). The receptor comes from a woman in her 30s in good health and CMV-seronegative. The CDR3: CASSTRTTNTGELFF. The CDR3 DNA reads as TGTGCCAGCAGCACTCGGACTACAAACACCGGGGAGCTGTTTTTT.